This TCR beta chain was documented in a study of shared clonotypes between healthy human individuals (dated by TCRdb to about 2020). Study-wide context: A couple of women and a few men aged 18 to 49 years were included in the cohort. For each donor, CD4 naive and CD4 memory were each run on three plates, CD8 naive on two plates, and CD8 memory on one plate. To estimate repertoire size and how much clonotypes are shared between individuals, the study performed deep sequencing of blood TCR repertoires from roughly five healthy adults. To increase sequencing depth and limit assay-specific biases, TCR repertoire library preparation and sequencing were carried out by different laboratories using diverse techniques. Leukapheresis yielded between about 0.94 and 8.9 billion PBMCs per donor. The full study reports these points: Because the study included a small number of donors, the genetic and exposure-history diversity represented was limited. Sampling was restricted to blood, and TCR repertoires in tissue are likely to differ from TCR repertoires in blood. Based on pairwise subsampling, the degree of clonotype sharing among donors was expected to be affected by sequencing depth. When several donors were compared, the shared fraction of clonotypes was around 5% for naive CD4, about 4% for naive CD8, 2% to 2.5% for memory CD4, and around 0.4% for memory CD8. Naive subsets generally had larger estimated clonotype richness than memory subsets did. Clonotypes shared by all four sorted-subset donors showed higher generation probabilities than non-shared clonotypes. Incomplete sequencing was indicated by rarefaction of sorted-subset datasets, despite the large sequencing depth.

Turning to this clone: The clone's antigen remains unknown. Base-call qualities are not available, and no considerably larger clone is one nucleotide away.

Using the deep immunoSEQ assay, TCR CDR3 regions were amplified from genomic DNA by multiplex PCR. Genomic DNA extracted from each cell subset was distributed evenly over all wells of several immunoSEQ 96-well plates, and each plate served as one replicate. For sorted subsets, approximately 0.2 ug of genomic DNA, equivalent to around 29,000 T cell genomes, went into each replicate PCR. The purified libraries were quantified using a Qubit 3.0 fluorometer, sized with a Bioanalyzer 2100, and then quantified again using the KAPA Library Quantification kit. Each immunoSEQ 96-well plate was sequenced on its own single-read 150-cycle Illumina NextSeq 550 flow cell. As for the original processing: Because only junctional sequences without quality scores were contained in the immunoSEQ output, filtering matching that applied to full-length reads could not be performed. Sequences were annotated with PyIR, a Python wrapper for IgBLAST v1.9, and V/J genes and CDR3 were assigned using IMGT germline references. Reads were removed for weak V/J assignments (E-value above 1e-6), missing CDR3, stop codons, out-of-frame junctions, or ambiguous translated residues. V3J clonotypes were defined as sequences sharing the same inferred V gene, J gene, and CDR3 amino acid sequence. Percentage overlap between repertoires was computed as shared unique clonotypes divided by the size of the smaller repertoire. Repertoire richness was assessed with RTK rarefaction, the Chao1 estimator, and Recon v2.1 estimates of unobserved clonotypes. OLGA was used to compute generation probabilities for all TCRbeta clonotypes that the gDNA method yielded from a handful of donors. Sourced from immuneACCESS, this table was stored by TCRdb with only in-frame sequences that have V and J called. A share of the clones is absent; for the studies checked, an unresolved V gene accounts for under half, and the remainder has no known explanation. V, J and clone size derive from that table, while D and trimming were established from the DNA sequence. The sample includes some 2 million clones, with approximately 95% observed a single time. The ten largest clones capture 1% to 1.5% of the sample.

CD8 naive samples were obtained by positive selection for CCR7 among CD45RO-negative cells, yielding a CD45RA+CCR7+ population from which TemRA cells were excluded. The donors were healthy, HIV-negative adults with no recently reported acute infections or vaccinations. All donors were Caucasian adults living in Nashville, Tennessee, USA. Blood was collected by leukapheresis, and PBMCs were isolated by Ficoll-Histopaque density gradient centrifugation and then cryopreserved in liquid nitrogen vapor phase. Analytical flow cytometry was used to check the purity and quantity of every magnetically sorted T cell population. From each sorted fraction, genomic DNA was isolated and quantified by UV absorbance on a Nanodrop 2000c. Sequences MDHEN (CDR1) and SYDVKM (CDR2) are obtained from the germline V gene. The CDR3 numbers 13 residues from cysteine through phenylalanine. This entry keeps only the CDR3 DNA: 39 bases, framed from base 1. The junction shows trimming of 8 bases on V and 5 bases on J, plus 16 bases between the germline ends.

The specimen was naive CD8+ T cells sorted from blood. Reading the label with the study, this specimen's cell subset or site is: CD45RA+CCR7+. The chain was built from TRBV28 and TRBJ2-7; a tentative D call is TRBD1 (7 bases match). This sequence originates from a man aged 18 to 30 in good health. The CDR3 amino acid sequence is: CASEGGRGDEQYF. The DNA sequence follows: TGTGCCAGCGAGGGCGGCAGGGGGGACGAGCAGTACTTC.